This T cell receptor beta chain is from a study of post-analysis software for immune sequencing data. Study-level findings and limits: The five TRBV segments detected at higher frequency in patients than in controls included TRBV5-6, TRBV5-1 and TRBV20-1.

The V end lost 0 bases, the J end lost 2 bases, and 13 bases lay between the germline ends. CDR3 length: 16 amino acids. The germline V gene encodes CDR1 SGHKS and CDR2 YYEKEE (reference sequence). Regarding this clonotype: Its specificity is not known.

Prepared TCR beta cDNA libraries contained unique molecular identifiers. TCRdb passed the PCR reads through MiXCR, listing each CDR3 protein once. The sample has about 820,000 distinct CDR3 sequences; approximately 53% are singletons. The sequenced material came from blood. This receptor was taken from a girl aged 10 to 17 with multiple sclerosis. The chain is built from TRBV5-5 and TRBJ2-3; D could derive from TRBD1 or TRBD2 (5 bases each). CDR3 sequence: CASSLERGPYTDTQYF. CDR3 bases: TGTGCCAGCAGCTTGGAGAGGGGACCCTACACAGATACGCAGTATTTT.